Given below is one T cell receptor beta chain in context. As for time point: cycle 4 day 1 (C4D1), after 6 weeks of nivolumab. Patients all relapsed after autologous stem cell transplantation, and there was variation in brentuximab vedotin exposure. CDR1 is LNHDA and CDR2 is SQIVND in the germline V gene (reference sequence). V shed 4 bases and J shed 4 bases, with 13 bases lying between them. The CDR3 consists of 15 residues. This sample was taken from a study of PD-1 blockade in classical Hodgkin lymphoma. The assay was immunoSEQ multiplex PCR, and TCRdb's table has in-frame clones only and misses some. The repertoire consists of approximately 100,000 clones, with 75% to 85% occurring once and the leading ten covering 17%.

The sequence was collected from a human donor with classical Hodgkin lymphoma. The chain links TRBV19 to TRBJ1-4; weak D call: TRBD1 (5 bases). The input for sequencing was peripheral blood mononuclear cells (PBMCs), taken before the fourth cycle of nivolumab. CDR3 DNA: TGTGCCAGTAGTAGAAAGGACACTGATAATGAAAAACTGTTTTTT. Protein: CASSRKDTDNEKLFF.